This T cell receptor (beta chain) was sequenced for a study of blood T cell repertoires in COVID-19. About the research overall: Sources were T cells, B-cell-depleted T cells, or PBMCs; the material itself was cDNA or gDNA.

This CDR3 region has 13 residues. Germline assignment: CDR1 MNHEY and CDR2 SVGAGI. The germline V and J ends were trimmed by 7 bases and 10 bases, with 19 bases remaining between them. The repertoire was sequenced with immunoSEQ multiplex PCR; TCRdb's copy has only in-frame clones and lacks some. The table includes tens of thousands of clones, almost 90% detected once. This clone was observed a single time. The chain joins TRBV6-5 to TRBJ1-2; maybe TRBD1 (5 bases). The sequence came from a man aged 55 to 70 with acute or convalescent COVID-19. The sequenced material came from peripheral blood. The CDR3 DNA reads TGTGCCAGCACCCTAAAGTCTGGGGGGAACTACACCTTC. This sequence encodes CASTLKSGGNYTF.